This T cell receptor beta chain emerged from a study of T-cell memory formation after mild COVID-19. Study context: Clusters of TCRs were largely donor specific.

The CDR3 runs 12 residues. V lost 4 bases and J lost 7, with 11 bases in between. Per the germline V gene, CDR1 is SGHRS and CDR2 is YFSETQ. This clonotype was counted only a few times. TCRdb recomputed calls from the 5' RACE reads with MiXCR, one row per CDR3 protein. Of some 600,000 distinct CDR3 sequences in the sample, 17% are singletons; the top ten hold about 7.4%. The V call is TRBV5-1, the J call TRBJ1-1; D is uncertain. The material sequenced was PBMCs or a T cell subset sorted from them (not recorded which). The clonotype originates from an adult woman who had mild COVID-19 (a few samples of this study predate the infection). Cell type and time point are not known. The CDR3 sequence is CASSPKGNEAFF. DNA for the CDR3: TGCGCCAGCAGCCCGAAGGGAAATGAAGCTTTCTTT.